The clone carrying this TCR beta chain was detected once. Its antigen remains unknown. The data were obtained in a study of identifying expanded T cells in peripheral blood. Findings and limits, study-wide: Variance in clone template counts between two-week samples significantly increased with total template count across all healthy donors. About 1.3 clones differed between technical replicates, versus around 15 and 19 over time.

The CDR3 is 13 amino acids. Germline V gives CDR1 MNHEY, CDR2 SMNVEV (reference sequence). Between the trimmed V and J ends, which lost 2 bases and 12 bases, there was a span of 16 bases. Using immunoSEQ multiplex PCR, the repertoire was profiled, and TCRdb retains in-frame clones only, with some absent. This sample has approximately 85,000 clones, with 88% found just once. Collection occurred without any documented infections or immune events in donors. The clonotype was recovered from a person aged 18 to 75 in good health. The chain has TRBV27 and TRBJ1-1; the D gene is possibly TRBD1 (5 bases). Material: blood. CDR3 sequence: CASSLIRDSGTFF. The CDR3 region has the DNA TGTGCCAGCAGTTTAATCCGGGACTCAGGTACTTTCTTT.